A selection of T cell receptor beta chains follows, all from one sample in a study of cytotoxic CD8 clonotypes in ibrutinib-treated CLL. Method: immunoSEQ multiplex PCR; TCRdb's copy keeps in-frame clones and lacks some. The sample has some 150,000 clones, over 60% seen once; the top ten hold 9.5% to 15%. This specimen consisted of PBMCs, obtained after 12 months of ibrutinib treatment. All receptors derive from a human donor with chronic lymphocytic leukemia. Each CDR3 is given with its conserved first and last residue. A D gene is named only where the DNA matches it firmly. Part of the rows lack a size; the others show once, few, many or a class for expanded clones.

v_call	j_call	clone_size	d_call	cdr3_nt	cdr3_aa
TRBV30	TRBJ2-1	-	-	TGTGCCTGGATCGGGACGGATCACTCCTACAATGAGCAGTTCTTC	CAWIGTDHSYNEQFF
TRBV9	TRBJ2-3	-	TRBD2	TGTGCCAGCAGCGTAGGAATAGCGGGAGGTTTTCGGGATACGCAGTATTTT	CASSVGIAGGFRDTQYF
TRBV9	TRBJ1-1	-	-	TGTGCCAGCACCCCTGACACCGAAGCTTTCTTT	CASTPDTEAFF
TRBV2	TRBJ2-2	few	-	TGTGCCAGCAGTGATTTGGCGGCCGGGGAGCTGTTTTTT	CASSDLAAGELFF
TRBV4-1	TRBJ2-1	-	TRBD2	TGCGCCAGCAGCCTCATGGGACTAGAGGTAAATGAGCAGTTCTTC	CASSLMGLEVNEQFF
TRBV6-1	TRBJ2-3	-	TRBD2	TGTGCCAACCAGCGGGAGGGCACAGATACGCAGTATTTT	CANQREGTDTQYF
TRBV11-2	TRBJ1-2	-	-	TGTGCCAGCAGCCCCTTCGGGGTGGGCTACACCTTC	CASSPFGVGYTF
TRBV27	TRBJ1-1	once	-	TGTGCCAGCAGTCTATCCAGGGTAGTAACTGAAGCTTTCTTT	CASSLSRVVTEAFF
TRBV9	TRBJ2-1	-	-	TGTGCCAGCAGCGTAGAGAGCCTAGGAAATGAGCAGTTCTTC	CASSVESLGNEQFF
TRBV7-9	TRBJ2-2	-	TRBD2	TGTGCCAGCAGCTTAGCGTCTAGCGGGAGAACGAACGGGGAGCTGTTTTTT	CASSLASSGRTNGELFF
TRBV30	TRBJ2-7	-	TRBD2	TGTGCCTGGAGTGTCGCGGGGACTAGCGCTTACGAGCAGTACTTC	CAWSVAGTSAYEQYF
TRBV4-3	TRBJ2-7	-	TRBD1	TGCGCCAGCAGCCGAAGCCGGACAGGGCTGGATGGAGAGCAGTACTTC	CASSRSRTGLDGEQYF
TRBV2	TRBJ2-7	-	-	TGTGCCAGCAGTACAGCGATTCTTTCCTACGAGCAGTACTTC	CASSTAILSYEQYF
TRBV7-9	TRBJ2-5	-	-	TGTGCCAGCAGCTTAGCGTGGACAGAGCAAGAGACCCAGTACTTC	CASSLAWTEQETQYF
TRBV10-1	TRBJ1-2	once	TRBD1	TGCGCCAGCAGTGCCACGACAGGGTTGAACTATGGCTACACCTTC	CASSATTGLNYGYTF
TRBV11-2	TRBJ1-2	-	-	TGTGCCAGCAGCTTAGGCAGGATAACTAACTATGGCTACACCTTC	CASSLGRITNYGYTF
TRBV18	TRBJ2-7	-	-	TGTGCCAGCTCACCCGTCGTCGGAGGCGAGCAGTACTTC	CASSPVVGGEQYF
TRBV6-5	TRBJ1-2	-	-	TGTGCCAGCAGTATAAGCCGGGAGGGATGGTATGGCTACACCTTC	CASSISREGWYGYTF
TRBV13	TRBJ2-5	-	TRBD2	TGTGCCAGCAGCTACTCGGGGGGGGCTGAGACCCAGTACTTC	CASSYSGGAETQYF
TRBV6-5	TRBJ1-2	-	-	TGTGCCAGCAGTTACTCGGGACAAATGTACTATGGCTACACCTTC	CASSYSGQMYYGYTF
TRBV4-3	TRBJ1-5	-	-	TGCGCCAGCAGCCAATTCGTGGGGCTCAGCAATCAGCCCCAGCATTTT	CASSQFVGLSNQPQHF
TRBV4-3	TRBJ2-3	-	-	TGCGCCAGCAGCCAAGTTATGAGAATAAGCCGCACAGATACGCAGTATTTT	CASSQVMRISRTDTQYF
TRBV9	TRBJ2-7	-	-	TGTGCCAGCAGCGTAACCGGGAACTCCTACGAGCAGTACTTC	CASSVTGNSYEQYF
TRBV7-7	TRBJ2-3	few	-	TGTGCTAGCAGCCCTAACGCCGCTAGCGGCACAGATACGCAGTATTTT	CASSPNAASGTDTQYF
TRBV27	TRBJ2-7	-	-	TGTGCCAGCAGTTTATCGAGATGGAGAACCTCCTACGAGCAGTACTTC	CASSLSRWRTSYEQYF
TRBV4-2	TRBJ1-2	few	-	TGTGCCAGCAGCCAAGATCTGGGCTACACCTTC	CASSQDLGYTF
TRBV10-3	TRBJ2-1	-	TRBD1	TGTGCCATCAGTGAAGTCGGGACAGGGGGTGGCTACAATGAGCAGTTCTTC	CAISEVGTGGGYNEQFF
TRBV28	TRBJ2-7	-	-	TGTGCCAGCAGTCCTCCGGGGGTCCTCTCCTACGAGCAGTACTTC	CASSPPGVLSYEQYF
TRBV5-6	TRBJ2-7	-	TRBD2	TGTGCCAGCAGCTTGTCGACTAGCGGTTACGAGCAGTACTTC	CASSLSTSGYEQYF
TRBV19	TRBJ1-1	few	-	TGTGCCAGTAAATTTGGGGAGGGAGCTTTCTTT	CASKFGEGAFF
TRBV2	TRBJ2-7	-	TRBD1	TGTGCCAGCCGTCCCGGGACAGGGTTTGACGAGCAGTACTTC	CASRPGTGFDEQYF
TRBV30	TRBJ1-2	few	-	TGTGCCTGGAGTGGTGGGACGGGGAACTATGGCTACACCTTC	CAWSGGTGNYGYTF
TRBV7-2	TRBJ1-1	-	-	TGTGCCAGCAGCTTTCGGGGAGGTGAAGCTTTCTTT	CASSFRGGEAFF
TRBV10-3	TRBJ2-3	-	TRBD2	TGTGCCACCGCACTAGCGGGAGATACAGATACGCAGTATTTT	CATALAGDTDTQYF
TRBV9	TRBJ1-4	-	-	TGTGCCAGCAGCTCCCGCGGTGCCGGCAATGAAAAACTGTTTTTT	CASSSRGAGNEKLFF
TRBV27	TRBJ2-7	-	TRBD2	TGTGCCAGCACCAAATCAGGACTAGCGACCTACGAGCAGTACTTC	CASTKSGLATYEQYF
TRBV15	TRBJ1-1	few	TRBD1	TGTGCCACCAGCAGCCGGACAGGGGAGAACACTGAAGCTTTCTTT	CATSSRTGENTEAFF
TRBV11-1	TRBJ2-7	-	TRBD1	TGTGCCAGCAGCTCAGCGGGACAGGGGGTCCACGAGCAGTACTTC	CASSSAGQGVHEQYF
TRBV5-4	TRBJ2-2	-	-	TGTGCCAGCAGCCCTGGGCTGGGGGACACCGGGGAGCTGTTTTTT	CASSPGLGDTGELFF
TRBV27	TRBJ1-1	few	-	TGTGCCAGCAGTTTACACGATCGGACTGAAGCTTTCTTT	CASSLHDRTEAFF
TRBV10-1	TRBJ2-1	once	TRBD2	TGCGCCAGCAGTGTGACTAGCGGGTCTTACAATGAGCAGTTCTTC	CASSVTSGSYNEQFF
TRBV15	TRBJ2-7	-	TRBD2	TGTGCCACCAGCAGGCCGCCCGGGACTAGCGGGAGTATCTACGAGCAGTACTTC	CATSRPPGTSGSIYEQYF
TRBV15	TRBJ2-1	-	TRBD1	TGTGCCACCAGCAGAGCTAACAGGGGACCCTACAATGAGCAGTTCTTC	CATSRANRGPYNEQFF
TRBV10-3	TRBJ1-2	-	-	TGTGCCATCATGGGGGAGCCGGGTGGCTACACCTTC	CAIMGEPGGYTF
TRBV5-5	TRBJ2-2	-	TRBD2	TGTGCCAGCAGCTTGGAAGCCTGGACTAGCGCAACGAACACCGGGGAGCTGTTTTTT	CASSLEAWTSATNTGELFF
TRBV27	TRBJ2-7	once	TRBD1	TGTGCCAGCAGTTCCTCGGGACAGGTCTACGAGCAGTACTTC	CASSSSGQVYEQYF
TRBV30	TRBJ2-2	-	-	TGTGCCTGGAGTGTAATTTCCTTCACCGGGGAGCTGTTTTTT	CAWSVISFTGELFF
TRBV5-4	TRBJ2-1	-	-	TGTGCCAGCAGCTTGGAGACAGTTGATTGGGGCTCCTACAATGAGCAGTTCTTC	CASSLETVDWGSYNEQFF
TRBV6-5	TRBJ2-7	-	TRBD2	TGTGCCAGCAGTTACGGTCTAGCGGGAGGCTCCTACGAGCAGTACTTC	CASSYGLAGGSYEQYF
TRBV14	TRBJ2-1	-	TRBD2	TGTGCCAGCAGCCAAGGGGGAGGGAGAACCTACAATGAGCAGTTCTTC	CASSQGGGRTYNEQFF
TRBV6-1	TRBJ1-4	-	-	TGTGCCAGCAGTGTAGCCAGGGCAAGTGAAAAACTGTTTTTT	CASSVARASEKLFF